The 16 T cell receptor beta chains given below trace back to one sample, sequenced in a study of control samples from healthy donors and cancer patients. Method: immunoSEQ multiplex PCR; TCRdb's copy keeps in-frame clones and lacks some. There are approximately 90,000 clones in the sample; about 88% occur only once, and 13% to 15% lies in the top ten. The specimen was blood. These TCRs come from a woman in her seventies in good health.

The rearrangement joins TRBV6-4 to TRBJ2-2; weak D call: TRBD1 (6 bases). The length of the CDR3 is 14 residues. With 5 bases removed from V and 7 bases from J, the gap between germline ends came to 14 bases. Germline CDR1 is MRHNA and CDR2 is SNTAGT. In DNA, the CDR3 is TGTGCCAGCAGTCTCCTGGCAGGGGACGGGGAGCTGTTTTTT. It translates to CASSLLAGDGELFF.

V and J are TRBV10-1 and TRBJ1-1; D unresolved. Germline values: CDR1 WNHNN, CDR2 SYGVQD (reference sequence). The CDR3 has 13 residues. Deletions cut 5 bases from V and 2 bases from J, with 9 bases between. The CDR3 region is CASSRQINTEAFF. In DNA form, the CDR3 reads TGCGCCAGCAGTCGGCAGATAAACACTGAAGCTTTCTTT.

This clone occurred a few times. The V call is TRBV5-8, the J call TRBJ2-1; TRBD2 aligns across 7 bases. Germline CDR1 and CDR2: SGHTS and YDEGEE. The CDR3 is made up of 15 amino acids. V lost 2 bases and J lost 7; bases outside the gene matches: 9. The CDR3 loop is CASSLGDSGRNEQFF. DNA of the CDR3: TGTGCCAGCAGCTTAGGTGACTCCGGGAGGAATGAGCAGTTCTTC.

The chain combines TRBV29-1 with TRBJ1-1, with 9 bases that match TRBD1. The CDR3 has 13 residues. Trimming removed 6 bases from V and 1 base from J; junction bases left unmatched: 3. CDR1 is SQVTM and CDR2 is ANQGSEA in the germline V gene. The CDR3 reads CSVHRGRNTEAFF. The CDR3 nucleotides are TGCAGCGTCCACAGGGGGCGGAACACTGAAGCTTTCTTT.

The chain uses TRBV10-1 and TRBJ2-3; 7 nucleotides match TRBD2. CDR1 WNHNN and CDR2 SYGVQD come from the germline V gene (reference sequence). The CDR3 runs 17 residues. Germline trimming cut 5 bases from V and 2 bases from J; bases unmatched to any gene: 13. The CDR3 region has the DNA TGCGCCAGCAGTCCAGGTGGGCTAGCGGACTCCACAGATACGCAGTATTTT. Protein sequence: CASSPGGLADSTDTQYF.

The gene calls are TRBV6-5 and TRBJ1-5, with 9 bases lining up with TRBD1. This CDR3 is 14 amino acids long. Losses at the gene ends were 4 bases for V and 4 bases for J; bases not matched to a gene: 2. Germline assignment: CDR1 MNHEY and CDR2 SVGAGI. CDR3 loop: CASSSDRGNQPQHF. DNA for the CDR3: TGTGCCAGCAGTTCCGACAGGGGGAATCAGCCCCAGCATTTT.

V gene TRBV11-1 combines with J gene TRBJ2-3; D not resolved. V was pared by 5 bases and J by 3 bases, with 12 bases between. CDR3 length: 14 amino acids. Germline V gene lookup returns CDR1 SGHAT and CDR2 FQDESV (reference sequence). CDR3 sequence: CASSLLMATDTQYF. CDR3 nucleotide sequence: TGTGCCAGCAGCCTCCTTATGGCGACAGATACGCAGTATTTT.

This sequence joins TRBV4-1 and TRBJ1-5; 9 bases map to TRBD1. CDR1 is MGHRA and CDR2 is YSYEKL in the germline V gene. This CDR3 is built from 15 residues. Trimming cost V 0 bases and J 5 bases; bases outside gene matches: 2. The CDR3 region has the DNA TGCGCCAGCAGCCAAGAGGGGACAGGGTATCAGCCCCAGCATTTT. It translates to CASSQEGTGYQPQHF.

This chain links TRBV6-6 with TRBJ2-1, with TRBD2 identical over 10 bases. The trim removed 2 bases at V and 5 bases at J, leaving 3 bases unmatched. The CDR3 is 15 residues long. The V gene's germline CDR1 is MNHNY and CDR2 SVGAGI (reference sequence). The CDR3 sequence is CASSYLAGAHNEQFF. CDR3 bases: TGTGCCAGCAGTTACCTAGCGGGAGCCCACAATGAGCAGTTCTTC.

This clone showed up many times. This chain links TRBV7-9 with TRBJ1-2; the D is unclear. CDR1 and CDR2 from the germline V gene are SEHNR and FQNEAQ (reference sequence). V was trimmed by 5 bases and J by 0 bases, leaving 10 bases between them. The CDR3 runs 14 residues. The CDR3 nucleotides read TGTGCCAGCAGCCCACGGCGGTCTAACTATGGCTACACCTTC. The encoded protein is CASSPRRSNYGYTF.

The chain has TRBV10-3 and TRBJ2-1; 8 bases agree with TRBD1. The CDR3 totals 14 residues. Germline-derived CDR1 and CDR2 are ENHRY and SYGVKD. V lost 10 bases and J lost 0; bases outside the gene matches: 5. The CDR3 is CASRTGSSYNEQFF. CDR3 bases: TGTGCCAGCCGGACAGGGAGCTCCTACAATGAGCAGTTCTTC.

The rearrangement joins TRBV30 to TRBJ1-4, with a tentative D call TRBD1 (6 bases). Trimming left V 0 bases short and J 4 bases short, with 12 bases between. In germline, CDR1 is GTSNPN, CDR2 SVGIG (reference sequence). The CDR3 runs 15 residues. The CDR3 DNA reads as TGTGCCTGGAGTGTACGGGGGCAGATTAATGAAAAACTGTTTTTT. This encodes CAWSVRGQINEKLFF.

This chain uses TRBV5-1 with TRBJ2-1; TRBD1 matches 11 bases. V shed 5 bases, J shed 2 bases, and the junction held 6 bases outside the gene matches. The CDR3 contains 16 residues. Germline CDR1 is SGHRS and CDR2 is YFSETQ. CDR3 protein: CASRKGQGETYNEQFF. The CDR3 nucleotides read TGCGCCAGCAGAAAGGGACAGGGGGAAACCTACAATGAGCAGTTCTTC.

This chain links TRBV2 with TRBJ2-3; TRBD2 is a possible D gene (6 bases). This CDR3 contains 12 residues. Germline V CDR1 and CDR2: SNHLY, FYNNEI. The V end lost 8 bases, the J end lost 4 bases, and 10 bases lay between the germline ends. CDR3 region: CASRWGADTQYF. The DNA for the CDR3 is TGTGCCAGCCGGTGGGGGGCAGATACGCAGTATTTT.

The chain carries TRBV5-3 and TRBJ1-1; D unclear. TRBV5-3 falls under the ORF class, with uncertain function. CDR3 size: 11 residues. V gave up 4 bases and J gave up 7 bases, with 8 bases separating them. The DNA for the CDR3 is TGTGCCAGAAGCACCAGATATGAAGCTTTCTTT. Residues: CARSTRYEAFF.

The chain uses TRBV5-4 and TRBJ2-3; D ambiguous. This CDR3 contains 16 residues. Germline CDR1 is SGHNT and CDR2 is YYREEE (reference sequence). The ends were cut back, 4 bases at V and 3 bases at J, with 18 bases in the middle. The CDR3 sequence is CASSPQPRPPTDTQYF. The CDR3 nucleotides read TGTGCCAGCAGCCCCCAGCCCCGGCCCCCGACAGATACGCAGTATTTT.